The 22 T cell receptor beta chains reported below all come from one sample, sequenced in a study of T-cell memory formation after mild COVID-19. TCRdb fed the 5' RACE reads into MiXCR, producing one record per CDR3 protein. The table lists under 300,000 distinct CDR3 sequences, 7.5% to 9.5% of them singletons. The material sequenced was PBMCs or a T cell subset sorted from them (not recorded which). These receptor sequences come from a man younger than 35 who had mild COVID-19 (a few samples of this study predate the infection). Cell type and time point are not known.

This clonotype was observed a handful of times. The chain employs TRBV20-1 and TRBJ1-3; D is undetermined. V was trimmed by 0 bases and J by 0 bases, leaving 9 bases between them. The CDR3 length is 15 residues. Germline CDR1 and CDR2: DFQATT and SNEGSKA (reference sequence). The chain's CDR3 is CSARDPSNSGNTIYF. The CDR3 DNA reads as TGCAGTGCTAGAGATCCCTCTAACTCTGGAAACACCATATATTTT.

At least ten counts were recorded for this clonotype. The CDR3 nucleotides read TGCAGTGCTAGAGATCTCGTATGGGCGGACTATGGCTACACCTTC. Protein: CSARDLVWADYGYTF. The genes are TRBV20-1 and TRBJ1-2; D not resolved. Germline V CDR1 and CDR2: DFQATT, SNEGSKA (reference sequence). This CDR3 spans 15 amino acids. Between the trimmed V and J ends, which lost 0 bases and 3 bases, there was a span of 14 bases.

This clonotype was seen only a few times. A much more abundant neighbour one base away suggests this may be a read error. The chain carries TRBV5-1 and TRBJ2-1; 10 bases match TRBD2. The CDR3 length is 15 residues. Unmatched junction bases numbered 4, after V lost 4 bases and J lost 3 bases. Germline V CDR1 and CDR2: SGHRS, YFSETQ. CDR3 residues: CASSPGTSVYNEQFF. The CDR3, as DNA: TGCGCCAGCAGCCCCGGGACTAGCGTCTACAATGAGCAGTTCTTC.

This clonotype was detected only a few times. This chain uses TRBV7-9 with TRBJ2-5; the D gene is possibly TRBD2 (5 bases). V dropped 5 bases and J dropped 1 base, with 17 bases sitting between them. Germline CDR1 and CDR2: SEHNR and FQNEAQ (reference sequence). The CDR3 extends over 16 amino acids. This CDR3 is CASSHRGSGSQETQYF. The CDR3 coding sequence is TGTGCCAGCAGCCACCGGGGATCAGGATCCCAAGAGACCCAGTACTTC.

CDR3 sequence (DNA): TGTGCCATCAGCACTGCCGGCTATGAGCAGTTCTTC. Amino acids: CAISTAGYEQFF. The gene calls are TRBV10-3 and TRBJ2-1; no definite D call. Germline assignment: CDR1 ENHRY and CDR2 SYGVKD. There are 12 residues in the CDR3. Trimming removed 6 bases at V and 8 bases at J, with 11 bases between.

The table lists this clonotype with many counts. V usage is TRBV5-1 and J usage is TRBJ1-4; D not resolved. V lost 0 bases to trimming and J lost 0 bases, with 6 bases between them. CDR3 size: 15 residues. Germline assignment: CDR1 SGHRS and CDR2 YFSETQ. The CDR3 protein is CASSLGPSTNEKLFF. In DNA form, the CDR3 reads TGCGCCAGCAGCTTGGGGCCCTCAACTAATGAAAAACTGTTTTTT. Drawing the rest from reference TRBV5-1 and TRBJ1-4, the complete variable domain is KAGVTQTPRYLIKTRGQQVTLSCSPISGHRSVSWYQQTPGQGLQFLFEYFSETQRNKGNFPGRFSGRQFSNSRSEMNVSTLELGDSALYLCASSLGPSTNEKLFFGSGTQLSVL.

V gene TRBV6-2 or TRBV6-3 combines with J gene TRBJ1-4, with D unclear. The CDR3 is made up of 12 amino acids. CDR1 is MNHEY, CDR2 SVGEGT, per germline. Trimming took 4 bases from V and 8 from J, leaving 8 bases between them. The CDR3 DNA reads TGTGCCAGCAGTTCTATCGCGGAAAAACTGTTTTTT. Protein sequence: CASSSIAEKLFF.

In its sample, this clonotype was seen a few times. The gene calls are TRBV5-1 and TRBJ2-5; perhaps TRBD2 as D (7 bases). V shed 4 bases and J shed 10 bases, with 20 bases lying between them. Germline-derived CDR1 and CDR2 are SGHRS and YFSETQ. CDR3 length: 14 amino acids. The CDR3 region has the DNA TGCGCCAGCAGCGGGGGGGACACTCGAAGGGACCAGTACTTC. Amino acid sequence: CASSGGDTRRDQYF.

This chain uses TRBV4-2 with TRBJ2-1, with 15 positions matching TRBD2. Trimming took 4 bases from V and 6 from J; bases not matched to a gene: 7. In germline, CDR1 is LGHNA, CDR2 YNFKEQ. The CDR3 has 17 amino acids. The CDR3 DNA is TGTGCCAGCAGCCCGCCCGGACTAGCGGGGGGGCCCAATGAGCAGTTCTTC. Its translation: CASSPPGLAGGPNEQFF.

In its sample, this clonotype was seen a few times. For the CDR3, the DNA is TGTGCCAGCAGTGTTTTGATCCCGGACGGTAACTATGGCTACACCTTC. Amino acids: CASSVLIPDGNYGYTF. The V call is TRBV6-1, the J call TRBJ1-2; no definite D call. The V and J ends lost 4 bases and 1 base respectively, with 16 bases between them. Germline values: CDR1 MNHNS, CDR2 SASEGT. CDR3 length equals 16 residues.

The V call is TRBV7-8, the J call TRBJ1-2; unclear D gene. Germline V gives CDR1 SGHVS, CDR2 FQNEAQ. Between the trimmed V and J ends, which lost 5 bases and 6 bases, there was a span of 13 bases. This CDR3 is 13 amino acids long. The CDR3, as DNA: TGTGCCAGCAGCCCCCTCGACACCCATGGCTACACCTTC. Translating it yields CASSPLDTHGYTF.

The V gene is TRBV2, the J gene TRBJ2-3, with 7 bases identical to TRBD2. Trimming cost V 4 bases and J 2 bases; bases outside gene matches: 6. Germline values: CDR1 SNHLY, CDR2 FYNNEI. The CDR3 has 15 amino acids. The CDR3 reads CASSGPGGPTDTQYF. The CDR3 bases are TGTGCCAGCAGTGGTCCGGGGGGACCCACAGATACGCAGTATTTT. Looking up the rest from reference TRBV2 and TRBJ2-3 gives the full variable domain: EPEVTQTPSHQVTQMGQEVILRCVPISNHLYFYWYRQILGQKVEFLVSFYNNEISEKSEIFDDQFSVERPDGSNFTLKIRSTKLEDSAMYFCASSGPGGPTDTQYFGPGTRLTVL.

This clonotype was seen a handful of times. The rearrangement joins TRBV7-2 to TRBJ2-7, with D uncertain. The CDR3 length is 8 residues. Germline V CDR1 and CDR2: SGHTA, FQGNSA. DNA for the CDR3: TGTGCCAGCAGCTTAGCCATTGTC. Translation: CASSLAIV.

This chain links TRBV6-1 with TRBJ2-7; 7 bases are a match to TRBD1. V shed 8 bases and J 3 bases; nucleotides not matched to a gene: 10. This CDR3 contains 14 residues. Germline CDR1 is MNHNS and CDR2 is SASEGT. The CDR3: CASGRGQTHYEQYF. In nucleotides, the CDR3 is TGTGCCAGCGGACGGGGACAGACCCACTACGAGCAGTACTTC.

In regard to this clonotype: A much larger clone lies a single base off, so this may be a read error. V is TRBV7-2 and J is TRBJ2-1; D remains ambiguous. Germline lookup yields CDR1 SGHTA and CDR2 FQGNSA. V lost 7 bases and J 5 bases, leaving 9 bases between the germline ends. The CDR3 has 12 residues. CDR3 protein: CASTGSDNEQFF. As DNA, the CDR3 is TGTGCCAGCACCGGGTCGGACAATGAGCAGTTCTTC.

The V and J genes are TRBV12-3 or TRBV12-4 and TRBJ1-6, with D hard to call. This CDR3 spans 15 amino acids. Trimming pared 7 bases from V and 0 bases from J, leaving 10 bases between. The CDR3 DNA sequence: TGTGCCAGCACCCCAGCAGGCTCCTATAATTCACCCCTCCACTTT. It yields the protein CASTPAGSYNSPLHF.

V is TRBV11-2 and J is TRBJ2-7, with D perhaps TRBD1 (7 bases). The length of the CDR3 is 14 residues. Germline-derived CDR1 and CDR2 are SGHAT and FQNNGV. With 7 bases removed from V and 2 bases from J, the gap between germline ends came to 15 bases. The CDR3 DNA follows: TGTGCCAGCACCCCAGGGGGGCTCACCTACGAGCAGTACTTC. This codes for CASTPGGLTYEQYF. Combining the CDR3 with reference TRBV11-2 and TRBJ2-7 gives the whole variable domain EAGVAQSPRYKIIEKRQSVAFWCNPISGHATLYWYQQILGQGPKLLIQFQNNGVVDDSQLPKDRFSAERLKGVDSTLKIQPAKLEDSAVYLCASTPGGLTYEQYFGPGTRLTVT.

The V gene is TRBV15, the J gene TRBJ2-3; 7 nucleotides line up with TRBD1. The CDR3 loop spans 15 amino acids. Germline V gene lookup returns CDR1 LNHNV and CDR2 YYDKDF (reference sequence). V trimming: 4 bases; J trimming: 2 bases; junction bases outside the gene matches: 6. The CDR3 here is CATSIQGSPTDTQYF. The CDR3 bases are TGTGCCACCAGCATACAGGGGAGCCCCACAGATACGCAGTATTTT.

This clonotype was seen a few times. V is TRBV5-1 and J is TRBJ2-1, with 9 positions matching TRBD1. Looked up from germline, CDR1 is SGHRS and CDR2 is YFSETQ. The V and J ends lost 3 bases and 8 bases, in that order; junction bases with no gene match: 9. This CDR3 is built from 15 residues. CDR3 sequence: CASSWGQGFSDEQFF. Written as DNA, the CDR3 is TGCGCCAGCAGCTGGGGACAGGGATTCAGCGATGAGCAGTTCTTC.

CDR3 in DNA: TGTGCCAGCAGCCAGGGGTTAGCGGGGGGCCCCCTTGACGAGCAGTACTTC. This sequence encodes CASSQGLAGGPLDEQYF. The rearrangement uses TRBV7-2 and TRBJ2-7; 10 bases are a match to TRBD2. CDR3 size: 17 residues. Germline V lookup: CDR1 SGHTA, CDR2 FQGNSA. J was trimmed by 5 bases and V by 5 bases; bases with no gene match: 15. The variable domain in full, with the rest retrieved from reference TRBV7-2 and TRBJ2-7, is GAGVSQSPSNKVTEKGKDVELRCDPISGHTALYWYRQSLGQGLEFLIYFQGNSAPDKSGLPSDRFSAERTGGSVSTLTIQRTQQEDSAVYLCASSQGLAGGPLDEQYFGPGTRLTVT.

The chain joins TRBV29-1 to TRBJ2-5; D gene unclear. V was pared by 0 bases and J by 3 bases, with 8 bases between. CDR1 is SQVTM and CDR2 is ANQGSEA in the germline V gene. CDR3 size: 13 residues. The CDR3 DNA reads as TGCAGCGTTGAAGAGGCAAACGAAGAGACCCAGTACTTC. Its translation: CSVEEANEETQYF.

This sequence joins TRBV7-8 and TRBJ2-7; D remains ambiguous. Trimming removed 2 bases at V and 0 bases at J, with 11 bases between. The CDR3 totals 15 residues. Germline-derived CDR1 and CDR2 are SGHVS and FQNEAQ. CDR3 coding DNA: TGTGCCAGCAGCTTAAGGTTGCGGAGCTCCTACGAGCAGTACTTC. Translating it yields CASSLRLRSSYEQYF. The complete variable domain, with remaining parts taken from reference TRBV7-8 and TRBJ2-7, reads GAGVSQSPRYKVAKRGQDVALRCDPISGHVSLFWYQQALGQGPEFLTYFQNEAQLDKSGLPSDRFFAERPEGSVSTLKIQRTQQEDSAVYLCASSLRLRSSYEQYFGPGTRLTVT.